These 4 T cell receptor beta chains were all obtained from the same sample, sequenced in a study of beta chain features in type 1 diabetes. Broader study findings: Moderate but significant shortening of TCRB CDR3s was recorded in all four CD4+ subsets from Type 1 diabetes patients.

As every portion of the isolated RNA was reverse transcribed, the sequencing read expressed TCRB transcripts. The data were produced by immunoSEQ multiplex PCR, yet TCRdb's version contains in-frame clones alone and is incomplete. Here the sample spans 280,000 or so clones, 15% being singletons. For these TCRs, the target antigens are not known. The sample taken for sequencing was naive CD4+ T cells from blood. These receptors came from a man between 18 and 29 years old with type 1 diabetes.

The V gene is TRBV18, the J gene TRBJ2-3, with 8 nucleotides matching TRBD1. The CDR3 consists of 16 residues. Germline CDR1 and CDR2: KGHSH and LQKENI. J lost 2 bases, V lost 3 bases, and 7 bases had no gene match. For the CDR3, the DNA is TGTGCCAGCTCACCTCAGGACAGGGTGCCCACAGATACGCAGTATTTT. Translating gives CASSPQDRVPTDTQYF.

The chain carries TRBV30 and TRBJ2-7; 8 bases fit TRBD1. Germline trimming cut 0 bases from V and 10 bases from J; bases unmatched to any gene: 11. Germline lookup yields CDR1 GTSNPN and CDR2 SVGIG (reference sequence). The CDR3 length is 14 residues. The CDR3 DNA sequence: TGTGCCTGGAGTGTACAGGGGGGTTCCCAGAAACAGTACTTC. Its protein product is CAWSVQGGSQKQYF.

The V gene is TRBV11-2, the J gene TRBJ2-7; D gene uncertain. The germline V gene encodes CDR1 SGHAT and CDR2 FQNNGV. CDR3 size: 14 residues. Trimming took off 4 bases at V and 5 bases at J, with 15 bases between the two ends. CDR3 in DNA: TGTGCCAGCAGCTACCCAGTAACAGAACACGAGCAGTACTTC. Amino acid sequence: CASSYPVTEHEQYF.

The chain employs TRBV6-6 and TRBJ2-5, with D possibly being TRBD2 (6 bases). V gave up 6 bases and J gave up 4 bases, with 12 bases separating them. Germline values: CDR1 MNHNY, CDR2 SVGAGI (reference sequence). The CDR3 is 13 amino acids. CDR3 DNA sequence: TGTGCCAGCAGAGGAGGGGCTCCAGAGACCCAGTACTTC. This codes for CASRGGAPETQYF.